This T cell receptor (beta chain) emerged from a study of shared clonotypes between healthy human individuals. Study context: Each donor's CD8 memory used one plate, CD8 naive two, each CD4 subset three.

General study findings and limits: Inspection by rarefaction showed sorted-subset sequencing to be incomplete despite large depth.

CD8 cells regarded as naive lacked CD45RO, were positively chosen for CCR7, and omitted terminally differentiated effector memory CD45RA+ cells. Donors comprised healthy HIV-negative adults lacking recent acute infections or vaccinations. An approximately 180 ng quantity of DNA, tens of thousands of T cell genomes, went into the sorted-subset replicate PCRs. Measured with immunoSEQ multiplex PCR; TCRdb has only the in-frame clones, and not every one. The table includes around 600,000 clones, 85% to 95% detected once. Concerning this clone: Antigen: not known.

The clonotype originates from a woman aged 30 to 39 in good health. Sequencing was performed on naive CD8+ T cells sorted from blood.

CDR3 DNA: TGTGCCAGCAGTCGACAGGGGGCAACAGATACGCAGTATTTT. Its translation: CASSRQGATDTQYF. This rearrangement joins TRBV9 to TRBJ2-3; 10 bases align to TRBD1. V lost 5 bases and J lost 3; bases outside the gene matches: 3. Germline CDR1 and CDR2: SGDLS and YYNGEE. The CDR3 sequence is 14 residues long.